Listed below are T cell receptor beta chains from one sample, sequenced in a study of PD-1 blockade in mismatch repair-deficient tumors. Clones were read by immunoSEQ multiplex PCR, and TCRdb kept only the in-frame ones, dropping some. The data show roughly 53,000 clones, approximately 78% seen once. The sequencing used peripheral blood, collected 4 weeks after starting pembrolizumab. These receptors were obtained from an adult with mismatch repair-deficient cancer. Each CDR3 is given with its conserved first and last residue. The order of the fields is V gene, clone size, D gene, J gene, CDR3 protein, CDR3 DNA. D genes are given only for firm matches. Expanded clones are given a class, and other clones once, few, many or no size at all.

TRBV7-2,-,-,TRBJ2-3,CASTVWPRSTDTQYF,TGTGCCAGCACCGTTTGGCCTAGGAGCACAGATACGCAGTATTTT
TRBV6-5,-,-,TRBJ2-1,CASSYRRSYNEQFF,TGTGCCAGCAGTTACAGACGGTCCTACAATGAGCAGTTCTTC
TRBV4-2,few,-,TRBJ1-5,CASSQEAGQPQHF,TGTGCCAGCAGCCAAGAGGCGGGTCAGCCCCAGCATTTT
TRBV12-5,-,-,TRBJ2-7,CASGLVLSSSYEQYF,TGTGCTAGTGGTTTGGTACTGTCTAGCTCCTACGAGCAGTACTTC
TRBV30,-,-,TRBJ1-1,CASLRDTEAFF,TGTGCCTCTCTCCGGGACACTGAAGCTTTCTTT
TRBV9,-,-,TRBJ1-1,CASSVQGRGTEAFF,TGTGCCAGCAGCGTACAGGGGCGCGGCACTGAAGCTTTCTTT
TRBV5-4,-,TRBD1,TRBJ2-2,CASSPTLGTGGSELFF,TGTGCCAGCAGCCCGACTCTCGGGACAGGGGGCTCGGAGCTGTTTTTT
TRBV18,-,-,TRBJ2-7,CASSPRASQFEQYF,TGTGCCAGCTCACCACGGGCTAGTCAGTTCGAGCAGTACTTC
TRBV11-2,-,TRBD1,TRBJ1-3,CASSLEPGTAGNTIYF,TGTGCCAGCAGCTTAGAGCCGGGGACAGCTGGAAACACCATATATTTT
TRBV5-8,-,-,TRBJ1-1,CASSEDSFQAFF,TGTGCCAGCAGCGAAGACAGTTTCCAAGCTTTCTTT
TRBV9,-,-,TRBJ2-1,CASSVAGLADEQFF,TGTGCCAGCAGCGTAGCTGGCCTAGCTGATGAGCAGTTCTTC
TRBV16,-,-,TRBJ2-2,CASSQSKAGELFF,TGTGCCAGCAGCCAATCAAAGGCCGGGGAGCTGTTTTTT
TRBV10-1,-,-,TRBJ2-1,CARTDRTCSYNEQFF,TGCGCCAGGACCGACAGAACCTGCTCCTACAATGAGCAGTTCTTC
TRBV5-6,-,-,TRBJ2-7,CASSLGSRDEQYF,TGTGCCAGCAGCTTGGGGTCCCGCGACGAGCAGTACTTC
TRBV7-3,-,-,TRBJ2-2,CASSSYTTGELFF,TGTGCCAGCAGCTCATACACGACCGGGGAGCTGTTTTTT
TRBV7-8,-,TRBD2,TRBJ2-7,CASSPYRIAGAYEQYF,TGTGCCAGCAGCCCTTATCGGATAGCGGGAGCCTACGAGCAGTACTTC
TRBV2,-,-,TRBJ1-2,CASSEALRQSYGYTF,TGTGCCAGCAGTGAAGCGCTTCGACAGAGCTATGGCTACACCTTC
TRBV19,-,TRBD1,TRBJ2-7,CASSIGGQGPYEQYF,TGTGCCAGTAGTATTGGGGGACAGGGTCCCTACGAGCAGTACTTC
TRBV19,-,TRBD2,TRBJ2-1,CASSLGAGGYNEQFF,TGTGCCAGTAGTTTAGGGGCGGGAGGGTACAATGAGCAGTTCTTC
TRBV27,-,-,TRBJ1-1,CASSYLGAGTEAFF,TGTGCCAGCAGTTACCTAGGGGCTGGAACTGAAGCTTTCTTT
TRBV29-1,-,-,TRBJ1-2,CSVEGTTYGYTF,TGCAGCGTTGAAGGGACAACCTATGGCTACACCTTC
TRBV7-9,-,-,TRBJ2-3,CASSLGWRESGSYDTQYF,TGTGCCAGCAGCTTAGGGTGGAGGGAAAGCGGCTCTTACGATACGCAGTATTTT
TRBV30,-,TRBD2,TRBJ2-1,CAWSGLAGGSGEQFF,TGTGCCTGGAGTGGACTAGCGGGAGGATCTGGTGAGCAGTTCTTC
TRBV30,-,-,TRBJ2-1,CAWRRQPRTEQFF,TGTGCCTGGAGAAGACAACCACGAACTGAGCAGTTCTTC
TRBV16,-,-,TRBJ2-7,CASSQGAGGWNEQYF,TGTGCCAGCAGCCAAGGGGCAGGAGGGTGGAACGAGCAGTACTTC
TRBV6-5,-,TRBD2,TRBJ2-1,CASSYERELYNEQFF,TGTGCCAGCAGTTACGAGCGGGAATTGTACAATGAGCAGTTCTTC
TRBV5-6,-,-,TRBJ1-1,CASSFLGMNTEAFF,TGTGCCAGCAGCTTTCTGGGGATGAACACTGAAGCTTTCTTT
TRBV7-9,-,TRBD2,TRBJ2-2,CASASGNANTGELFF,TGTGCCAGCGCTAGCGGTAACGCGAACACCGGGGAGCTGTTTTTT
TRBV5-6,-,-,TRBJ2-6,CASSLWGRSGANVLTF,TGTGCCAGCAGTCTCTGGGGGCGCTCCGGGGCCAACGTCCTGACTTTC
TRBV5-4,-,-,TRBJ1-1,CASSLDQNTEAFF,TGTGCCAGCAGCTTGGACCAGAACACTGAAGCTTTCTTT
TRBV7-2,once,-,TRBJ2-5,CASSSQETQYF,TGTGCCAGCAGCTCCCAAGAGACCCAGTACTTC
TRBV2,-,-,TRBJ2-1,CASIRSSARYNEQFF,TGTGCCAGCATCAGGTCTAGCGCCCGCTACAATGAGCAGTTCTTC
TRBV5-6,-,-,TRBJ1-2,CASSPGAASYGYTF,TGTGCCAGCAGCCCTGGGGCAGCTAGCTATGGCTACACCTTC
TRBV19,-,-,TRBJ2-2,CASSPNRVSNTGELFF,TGTGCCAGTAGTCCTAACAGGGTATCGAACACCGGGGAGCTGTTTTTT
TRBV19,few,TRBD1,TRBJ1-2,CASRTGTGVRAGYTF,TGTGCCAGTAGGACCGGGACAGGGGTTCGAGCGGGCTACACCTTC
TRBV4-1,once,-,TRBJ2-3,CASSLSEQGPTDTQYF,TGCGCCAGCAGCCTATCGGAACAGGGACCCACAGATACGCAGTATTTT
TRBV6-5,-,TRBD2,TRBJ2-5,CASSTGTTKTQYF,TGTGCCAGCAGTACCGGGACTACGAAGACCCAGTACTTC
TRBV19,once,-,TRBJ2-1,CASSIRRESGEQFF,TGTGCCAGTAGTATAAGGCGGGAAAGCGGAGAGCAGTTCTTC
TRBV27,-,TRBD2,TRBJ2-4,CASSSSGSSKNIQYF,TGTGCCAGCAGTTCCAGCGGGAGTTCCAAAAACATTCAGTACTTC
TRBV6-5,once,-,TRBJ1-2,CASSTTSTGFGGYTF,TGTGCCAGCAGTACCACCTCTACGGGTTTCGGGGGCTACACCTTC
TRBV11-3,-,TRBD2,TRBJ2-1,CASSQLANYNEQFF,TGTGCCAGCAGCCAACTAGCGAACTACAATGAGCAGTTCTTC
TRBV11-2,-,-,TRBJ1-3,CASSFATSRNTIYF,TGTGCCAGCAGCTTCGCCACAAGTCGAAACACCATATATTTT
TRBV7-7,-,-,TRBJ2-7,CASSLQPGTAYEQYF,TGTGCTAGCAGCCTCCAGCCCGGGACGGCCTACGAGCAGTACTTC
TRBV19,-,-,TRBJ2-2,CASSTGHTGELFF,TGTGCCAGTAGTACAGGACACACCGGGGAGCTGTTTTTT
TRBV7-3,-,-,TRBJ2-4,CASSLAGGDQNIQYF,TGTGCCAGCAGCTTAGCTGGGGGAGACCAAAACATTCAGTACTTC
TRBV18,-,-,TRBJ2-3,CASSPSGYTDTQYF,TGTGCCAGCTCACCATCCGGATACACAGATACGCAGTATTTT
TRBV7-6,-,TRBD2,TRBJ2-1,CASSLGLALSDGQFF,TGTGCCAGCAGCTTAGGACTAGCCCTAAGTGATGGGCAGTTCTTC
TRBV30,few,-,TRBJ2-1,CAWSVRGGNEQFF,TGTGCCTGGAGTGTACGAGGGGGCAATGAGCAGTTCTTC
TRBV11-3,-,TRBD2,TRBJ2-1,CASSLMREGEQFF,TGTGCCAGCAGCTTAATGCGGGAGGGTGAGCAGTTCTTC
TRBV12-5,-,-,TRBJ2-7,CASGGGTISYEQYF,TGTGCTAGTGGTGGAGGGACAATTTCCTACGAGCAGTACTTC
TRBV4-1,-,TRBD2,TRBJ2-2,CASSPKPDGGVTGELFF,TGCGCCAGCAGCCCGAAACCCGACGGGGGGGTCACCGGGGAGCTGTTTTTT
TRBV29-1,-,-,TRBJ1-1,CSEGRANTEAFF,TGCAGCGAGGGACGGGCGAACACTGAAGCTTTCTTT
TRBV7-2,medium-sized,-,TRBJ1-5,CASSLVPVYGNQPQHF,TGTGCCAGCAGCTTAGTACCAGTGTACGGCAATCAGCCCCAGCATTTT
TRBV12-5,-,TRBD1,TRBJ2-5,CASGLDRGRLGTQYF,TGTGCTAGTGGTTTGGACAGGGGGCGCTTGGGGACCCAGTACTTC
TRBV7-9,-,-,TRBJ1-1,CASSLGLTEAFF,TGTGCCAGCAGCTTAGGCCTGACTGAAGCTTTCTTT